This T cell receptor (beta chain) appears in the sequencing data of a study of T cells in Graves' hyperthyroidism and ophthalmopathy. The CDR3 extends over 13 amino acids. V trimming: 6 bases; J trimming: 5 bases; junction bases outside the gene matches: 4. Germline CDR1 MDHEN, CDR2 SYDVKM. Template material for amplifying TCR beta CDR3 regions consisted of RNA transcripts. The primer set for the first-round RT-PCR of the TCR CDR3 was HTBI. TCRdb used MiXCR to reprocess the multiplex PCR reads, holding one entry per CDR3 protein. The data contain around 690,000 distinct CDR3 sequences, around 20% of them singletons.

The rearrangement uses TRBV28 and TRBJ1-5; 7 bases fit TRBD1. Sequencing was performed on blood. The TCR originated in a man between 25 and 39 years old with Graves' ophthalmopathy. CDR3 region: CASRDREDQPQHF. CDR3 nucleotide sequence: TGTGCCAGCAGAGACAGGGAAGATCAGCCCCAGCATTTT. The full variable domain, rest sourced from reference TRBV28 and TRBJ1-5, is DVKVTQSSRYLVKRTGEKVFLECVQDMDHENMFWYRQDPGLGLRLIYFSYDVKMKEKGDIPEGYSVSREKKERFSLILESASTNQTSMYLCASRDREDQPQHFGDGTRLSIL.